This T cell receptor beta chain was documented in a study of blood T cells in healthy people across ages. Together with a sample-barcoded 5' primer, a J-beta primer mix was included in a second PCR lasting roughly 7 to 11 cycles. TCRdb re-analysed the 5' RACE reads in MiXCR, keeping a single row per CDR3 protein. The sample yields roughly 730,000 distinct CDR3 sequences, around 50% seen once. CDR3 length: 15 residues. V was trimmed by 5 bases and J by 3 bases, leaving 14 bases between them. The chain combines TRBV12-3 or TRBV12-4 with TRBJ2-1; D perhaps matches TRBD2 (5 bases). The source of this sequence is a man between 40 and 49 years old in good health. Sequencing was performed on blood. The CDR3 DNA reads TGTGCCAGCAGTATTGGGAGTGGGGTCTACAATGAGCAGTTCTTC. Its translation: CASSIGSGVYNEQFF.